What follows are 32 T cell receptor beta chains derived from one specimen sequenced in a study of cytomegalovirus exposure and HLA in healthy donors. This PCR relied on a set of 60 Vbeta primers and 13 Jbeta primers. The data were produced by immunoSEQ multiplex PCR, yet TCRdb's version contains in-frame clones alone and is incomplete. The data hold 90,000 to 100,000 clones, with approximately 79% observed a single time. The sequencing sample was made of PBMCs. These receptors were obtained from a woman aged 60-75 years in good health and CMV-seropositive.

V and J are TRBV7-6 and TRBJ2-1; D not certain. The CDR3 has 15 amino acids. The V and J ends lost 0 bases and 0 bases respectively, with 6 bases between them. Germline V gives CDR1 SGHVS, CDR2 FNYEAQ. DNA of the CDR3: TGTGCCAGCAGCTTAGCACAGTCCTCCTACAATGAGCAGTTCTTC. This encodes CASSLAQSSYNEQFF.

The CDR3 loop reads CASSVGAYLTYEQYF. Here the CDR3 DNA reads TGTGCCAGCAGCGTTGGGGCCTATTTAACCTACGAGCAGTACTTC. The rearrangement joins TRBV9 to TRBJ2-7; possibly TRBD1 for D (5 bases). Per germline, CDR1 SGDLS and CDR2 YYNGEE. The CDR3 is 15 residues long. V lost 2 bases to trimming and J lost 2 bases, with 14 bases between them.

The rearrangement uses TRBV6-1 and TRBJ2-7; D gene uncertain. Between the trimmed V and J ends, which lost 3 bases and 12 bases, there was a span of 12 bases. This CDR3 contains 11 residues. Germline V gene sequence: CDR1 MNHNS, CDR2 SASEGT. This CDR3 is CASSDLPARYF. CDR3 bases: TGTGCCAGCAGTGATCTACCTGCCCGGTACTTC.

The J gene is TRBJ2-7, the V gene TRBV10-3; 10 bases line up with TRBD1. CDR3 length: 14 residues. The V gene's germline CDR1 is ENHRY and CDR2 SYGVKD. After removal of 4 bases from V and 4 bases from J, the junction contained 4 bases not matched to a gene. CDR3 region: CAISGRQGAYEQYF. DNA for the CDR3: TGTGCCATCAGTGGGCGACAGGGGGCATACGAGCAGTACTTC.

In DNA form, the CDR3 reads TGTGCCAGCAGCCCCCTAGCGGGAGGGGCCTACGAGCAGTACTTC. Amino acids: CASSPLAGGAYEQYF. V is TRBV9 and J is TRBJ2-7; 12 nucleotides line up with TRBD2. Per germline, CDR1 SGDLS and CDR2 YYNGEE. J gave up 2 bases and V 4 bases, and 4 bases lay outside the gene matches. The CDR3 loop spans 15 amino acids.

This chain connects TRBV6-1 to TRBJ1-1, with D possibly TRBD1 on 6 matching bases. The germline V gene encodes CDR1 MNHNS and CDR2 SASEGT. The ends were cut back, 5 bases at V and 6 bases at J, with 10 bases in the middle. This CDR3 has 12 amino acids. The CDR3 sequence is CASSSNRAEAFF. CDR3 bases: TGTGCCAGCAGTTCGAACAGGGCTGAAGCTTTCTTT.

This chain connects TRBV2 to TRBJ2-1; 13 nucleotides agree with TRBD2. Germline CDR1 and CDR2: SNHLY and FYNNEI. This CDR3 region has 16 residues. V dropped 7 bases and J dropped 10; count of bases not matched to a gene: 13. The CDR3 sequence is CASTIGLAGARSEQFF. Here the CDR3 DNA reads TGTGCCAGCACCATTGGACTAGCGGGAGCAAGGTCAGAGCAGTTCTTC.

The V gene is TRBV9, the J gene TRBJ1-1; 9 bases align to TRBD1. Germline values: CDR1 SGDLS, CDR2 YYNGEE. After removal of 3 bases from V and 6 bases from J, the junction contained 15 bases not matched to a gene. The CDR3 covers 17 residues. The CDR3 protein is CASSDNIGTGLRPEAFF. CDR3 bases: TGTGCCAGCAGCGATAACATCGGGACAGGGTTGAGGCCTGAAGCTTTCTTT. Variable domain in full (rest from reference TRBV9 and TRBJ1-1): DSGVTQTPKHLITATGQRVTLRCSPRSGDLSVYWYQQSLDQGLQFLIQYYNGEERAKGNILERFSAQQFPDLHSELNLSSLELGDSALYFCASSDNIGTGLRPEAFFGQGTRLTVV.

The gene calls are TRBV14 and TRBJ2-3; D is possibly TRBD2 (5 bases). Trimming removed 1 base from V and 2 bases from J, with 22 bases in between. The CDR3 extends over 19 amino acids. Germline values: CDR1 SGHDN, CDR2 FVKESK. The CDR3: CASSQGELAVVLNTDTQYF. The DNA for the CDR3 is TGTGCCAGCAGCCAAGGTGAGCTAGCTGTCGTGCTGAACACAGATACGCAGTATTTT.

The chain uses TRBV19 and TRBJ2-6, with TRBD1 identical over 9 bases. The CDR3 runs 18 residues. The germline V gene has CDR1 LNHDA and CDR2 SQIVND (reference sequence). Losses at the gene ends were 10 bases for V and 2 bases for J; bases not matched to a gene: 15. CDR3 sequence reads: CATSYWGQGTAGANVLTF. The CDR3 coding sequence is TGTGCCACCAGCTACTGGGGACAGGGTACAGCTGGGGCCAACGTCCTGACTTTC. Full variable domain (rest looked up from reference TRBV19 and TRBJ2-6): DGGITQSPKYLFRKEGQNVTLSCEQNLNHDAMYWYRQDPGQGLRLIYYSQIVNDFQKGDIAEGYSVSREKKESFPLTVTSAQKNPTAFYLCATSYWGQGTAGANVLTFGAGSRLTVL.

This chain links TRBV5-4 with TRBJ2-7; TRBD2 might be the D (6 bases). V dropped 2 bases and J dropped 2 bases, with 14 bases sitting between them. This CDR3 is built from 15 residues. Germline loops: CDR1 SGHNT, CDR2 YYREEE (reference sequence). This CDR3 is CASSLIADTAYEQYF. CDR3 in DNA: TGTGCCAGCAGCTTAATAGCGGACACAGCCTACGAGCAGTACTTC.

The chain recombines TRBV18 with TRBJ2-7; 9 bases match TRBD2. The junction had 10 bases not matched to a gene; V was cut back by 8 bases and J by 5 bases. This CDR3 contains 14 residues. The germline V gene has CDR1 KGHSH and CDR2 LQKENI. CDR3 nucleotide sequence: TGTGCCAGCACGCCGGTAGCGGGAGTTAACGAGCAGTACTTC. This codes for CASTPVAGVNEQYF.

The table lists this clone with a few counts. The gene calls are TRBV7-6 and TRBJ2-7; maybe TRBD1 (5 bases). Trimming cost V 5 bases and J 3 bases, with 17 bases left between them. Germline V CDR1 and CDR2: SGHVS, FNYEAQ. CDR3 length equals 15 residues. The chain's CDR3 is CASSAIGAENYEQYF. In nucleotides, the CDR3 is TGTGCCAGCAGCGCCATAGGGGCGGAGAACTACGAGCAGTACTTC. The variable domain in full, completed from reference TRBV7-6 and TRBJ2-7, reads GAGVSQSPRYKVTKRGQDVALRCDPISGHVSLYWYRQALGQGPEFLTYFNYEAQQDKSGLPNDRFSAERPEGSISTLTIQRTEQRDSAMYRCASSAIGAENYEQYFGPGTRLTVT.

This clone was picked up a small number of times. The chain couples TRBV6-5 to TRBJ1-2, with 10 bases lining up with TRBD1. With V trimmed by 8 bases and J by 7 bases, 1 base remained unmatched. The CDR3 covers 11 residues. From germline, CDR1 is MNHEY and CDR2 SVGAGI. CDR3 sequence reads: CASGTGAGYTF. The DNA for the CDR3 is TGTGCCAGCGGGACAGGGGCTGGCTACACCTTC.

The chain links TRBV15 to TRBJ2-7, with TRBD1 matching 7 bases. The CDR3 runs 12 residues. With V trimmed by 2 bases and J by 9 bases, 4 bases remained unmatched. Germline CDR1 is LNHNV and CDR2 is YYDKDF (reference sequence). In DNA form, the CDR3 reads TGTGCCACCAGCAGAAGGACAGGAGGGCAGTACTTC. This encodes CATSRRTGGQYF. The full variable domain, with the rest looked up from reference TRBV15 and TRBJ2-7, is DAMVIQNPRYQVTQFGKPVTLSCSQTLNHNVMYWYQQKSSQAPKLLFHYYDKDFNNEADTPDNFQSRRPNTSFCFLDIRSPGLGDTAMYLCATSRRTGGQYFGPGTRLTVT.

The chain has TRBV2 and TRBJ2-2; D gene uncertain. Trimming stripped 4 bases from V and 2 bases from J, with 8 bases between. CDR1 is SNHLY, CDR2 FYNNEI, per germline. This CDR3 contains 14 residues. CDR3 sequence: CASSVPFNTGELFF. The CDR3 bases are TGTGCCAGCAGTGTCCCCTTTAACACCGGGGAGCTGTTTTTT. The full variable domain, in which reference TRBV2 and TRBJ2-2 provide the parts outside the CDR3, is EPEVTQTPSHQVTQMGQEVILRCVPISNHLYFYWYRQILGQKVEFLVSFYNNEISEKSEIFDDQFSVERPDGSNFTLKIRSTKLEDSAMYFCASSVPFNTGELFFGEGSRLTVL.

This CDR3 reads CASSQVPPGFEQYF. In DNA, the CDR3 is TGTGCCAGCAGCCAAGTTCCCCCGGGTTTCGAGCAGTACTTC. The chain has TRBV4-2 and TRBJ2-7; D is unresolved. Germline V gene sequence: CDR1 LGHNA, CDR2 YNFKEQ. The CDR3 consists of 14 residues. V dropped 1 base and J dropped 6 bases, with 13 bases sitting between them.

The chain recombines TRBV10-2 with TRBJ2-1; the match to TRBD2 covers 15 bases. This CDR3 has 14 residues. The ends lost 6 bases at V and 15 bases at J; junction bases unmatched: 9. Germline V gene lookup returns CDR1 WSHSY and CDR2 SAAADI. For the CDR3, the DNA is TGCGCCAGCAGACCCGGACTAGCGGGAGGGCCGTGGTTCTTC. Translation: CASRPGLAGGPWFF.

The chain recombines TRBV5-1 with TRBJ2-1; TRBD1 is a possible D gene (5 bases). The CDR3 runs to 15 residues. Germline V CDR1 and CDR2: SGHRS, YFSETQ. Trimming removed 0 bases at V and 6 bases at J, with 13 bases between. The CDR3 bases are TGCGCCAGCAGCTTGGCAGGGCTAAGGCCCAATGAGCAGTTCTTC. Translated: CASSLAGLRPNEQFF.

Points on this clone: An end of the junction differs from the germline gene, which may be a read error. The chain uses TRBV10-3 and TRBJ2-3; 9 bases are shared with TRBD1. From germline, CDR1 is ENHRY and CDR2 SYGVKD. The CDR3 is 13 residues long. The DNA for the CDR3 is TGTGCCATCAGTGAGGGGACAGGGCGAAAACTCCGATTT. This gives the protein CAISEGTGRKLRF.

This clone appeared a single time. The chain employs TRBV6-5 and TRBJ2-7; the match to TRBD1 covers 8 bases. Per germline, CDR1 MNHEY and CDR2 SVGAGI. The J segment lost 8 bases and the V segment lost 8 bases, leaving 5 bases of the junction unmatched. This CDR3 has 11 amino acids. The CDR3 spells CASFDRGKQYF. For the CDR3, the DNA is TGTGCCAGCTTTGACAGGGGTAAGCAGTACTTC.

This chain joins TRBV5-6 and TRBJ2-2; 8 positions match TRBD1. From germline, CDR1 is SGHDT and CDR2 YYEEEE. The CDR3 loop spans 13 amino acids. The ends lost 6 bases at V and 7 bases at J; junction bases unmatched: 5. Here the CDR3 reads CASTAGGYGELFF. The CDR3 nucleotides are TGTGCCAGCACCGCAGGGGGCTACGGGGAGCTGTTTTTT.

V and J are TRBV7-9 and TRBJ2-2, with D possibly being TRBD2 (5 bases). Germline V gene data show CDR1 as SEHNR and CDR2 as FQNEAQ (reference sequence). The CDR3 totals 19 residues. V shed 5 bases and J shed 0 bases, with 22 bases lying between them. The CDR3 here is CASSHTLGANPTNTGELFF. The CDR3 DNA follows: TGTGCCAGCAGCCACACCCTGGGAGCGAACCCGACGAACACCGGGGAGCTGTTTTTT.

The chain links TRBV27 to TRBJ1-1; the match to TRBD1 covers 7 bases. Trimming took 6 bases from V and 7 from J; bases not matched to a gene: 8. Germline loops: CDR1 MNHEY, CDR2 SMNVEV (reference sequence). The length of the CDR3 is 13 residues. In nucleotides, the CDR3 is TGTGCCAGCAGGCGATGGGCAGGGGGTGAAGCTTTCTTT. Encoded protein: CASRRWAGGEAFF.

This chain connects TRBV6-1 to TRBJ1-1; unclear D gene. Germline CDR1 reads MNHNS; CDR2 reads SASEGT. V was clipped by 2 bases and J by 2 bases, with 12 bases between them. The CDR3 has 15 residues. The CDR3 sequence is CASSEQGGLNTEAFF. CDR3 nucleotides: TGTGCCAGCAGTGAACAAGGAGGTTTAAACACTGAAGCTTTCTTT.

The chain links TRBV6-1 to TRBJ1-1; weak D call: TRBD1 (5 bases). V was trimmed by 6 bases and J by 6 bases, leaving 17 bases between them. The germline V gene has CDR1 MNHNS and CDR2 SASEGT. CDR3 size: 14 residues. DNA of the CDR3: TGTGCCAGCAGAAAAGAGCCTGGGGCCGCTGAAGCTTTCTTT. It codes for CASRKEPGAAEAFF.

V is TRBV7-9 and J is TRBJ2-1, with a possible D match to TRBD2 (6 bases). V was clipped by 5 bases and J by 5 bases, with 16 bases between them. The CDR3 runs to 15 residues. Per the germline V gene, CDR1 is SEHNR and CDR2 is FQNEAQ (reference sequence). The CDR3 DNA is TGTGCCAGCAGCGTAACTAGCAGGACTAACAATGAGCAGTTCTTC. The encoded protein is CASSVTSRTNNEQFF.

The V gene is TRBV7-3, the J gene TRBJ2-7; D ambiguous. V lost 2 bases to trimming and J lost 8 bases, with 13 bases between them. Looked up from germline, CDR1 is SGHTA and CDR2 is FQGTGA. This CDR3 is built from 13 residues. The CDR3 loop reads CASSLDQDWKQYF. CDR3 bases: TGTGCCAGCAGCTTAGACCAGGATTGGAAGCAGTACTTC.

The chain combines TRBV28 with TRBJ1-1; a weak D match, TRBD1 (6 bases). Germline V gene data show CDR1 as MDHEN and CDR2 as SYDVKM. The CDR3 consists of 16 residues. Trimming took off 4 bases at V and 1 base at J, with 16 bases between the two ends. The CDR3 loop is CASSSLLTGSNTEAFF. Written as DNA, the CDR3 is TGTGCCAGCAGTTCTCTCTTAACAGGGTCGAACACTGAAGCTTTCTTT.

In this sample, this clone turned up once. For the CDR3, the DNA is TGTGCCAGCAGCGGGGGGGTACTAGCGGGAGGGAGCACAGATACGCAGTATTTT. Protein product: CASSGGVLAGGSTDTQYF. The J gene is TRBJ2-3, the V gene TRBV25-1, with 13 nucleotides matching TRBD2. The CDR3 runs to 18 residues. Per germline, CDR1 MGHDK and CDR2 SYGVNS. Germline trimming cut 6 bases from V and 0 bases from J; bases unmatched to any gene: 9.

The V and J genes are TRBV28 and TRBJ2-7; TRBD1 aligns across 10 bases. V gave up 6 bases and J gave up 1 base; unmatched junction bases: 15. The CDR3 is 18 amino acids. Germline CDR1 is MDHEN and CDR2 is SYDVKM. The CDR3 loop reads CASSSYTWDRGTSYEQYF. DNA for the CDR3: TGTGCCAGCAGCTCTTATACCTGGGACAGGGGAACTTCCTACGAGCAGTACTTC.

This chain links TRBV25-1 with TRBJ2-6; possibly TRBD1 for D (6 bases). Germline V gene data show CDR1 as MGHDK and CDR2 as SYGVNS. V lost 6 bases, J lost 0 bases, and 18 bases lay in between. The CDR3 has 18 amino acids. For the CDR3, the DNA is TGTGCCAGCAGGACCGGTGGGACACTTGCCTCTGGGGCCAACGTCCTGACTTTC. It specifies CASRTGGTLASGANVLTF.